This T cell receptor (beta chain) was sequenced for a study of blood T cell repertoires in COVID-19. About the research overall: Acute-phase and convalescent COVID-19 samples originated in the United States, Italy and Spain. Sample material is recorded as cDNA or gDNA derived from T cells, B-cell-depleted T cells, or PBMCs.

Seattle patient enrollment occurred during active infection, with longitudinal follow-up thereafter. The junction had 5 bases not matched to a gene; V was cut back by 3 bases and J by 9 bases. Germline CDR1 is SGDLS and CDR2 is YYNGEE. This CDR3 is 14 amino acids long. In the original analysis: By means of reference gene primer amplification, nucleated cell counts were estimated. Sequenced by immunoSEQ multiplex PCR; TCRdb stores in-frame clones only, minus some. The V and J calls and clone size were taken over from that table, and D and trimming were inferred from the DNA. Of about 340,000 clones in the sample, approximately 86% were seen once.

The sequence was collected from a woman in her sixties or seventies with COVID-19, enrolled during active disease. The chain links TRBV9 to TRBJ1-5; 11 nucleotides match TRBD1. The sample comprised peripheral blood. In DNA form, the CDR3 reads TGTGCCAGCAGCGCAGGGACAGGGGGACGGCCCCAGCATTTT. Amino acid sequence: CASSAGTGGRPQHF. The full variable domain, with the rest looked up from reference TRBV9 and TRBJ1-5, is DSGVTQTPKHLITATGQRVTLRCSPRSGDLSVYWYQQSLDQGLQFLIQYYNGEERAKGNILERFSAQQFPDLHSELNLSSLELGDSALYFCASSAGTGGRPQHFGDGTRLSIL.